The sequence of this TCR beta chain was determined in a study of shared clonotypes between healthy human individuals. Study-wide background: Donors consisted of a couple of women and a few men between 18 and 49.

The V gene end was trimmed by 7 bases and the J gene end by 4 bases; junction bases not matched to a gene: 7. The CDR3 consists of 14 residues. Germline V gives CDR1 GTSNPN, CDR2 SVGIG (reference sequence). Deep-level running was used for the assay. The protocol was immunoSEQ multiplex PCR, while the TCRdb copy is restricted to in-frame clones and leaves out a portion. The table records about 490,000 clones, approximately 80% of them present only once. The source of this sequence is a woman aged 40 to 50 in good health. Some clones in this sample may be carry-over from other donors' samples. Sequenced sample: PBMCs. The chain is built from TRBV30 and TRBJ2-2, with 9 bases that match TRBD1. This CDR3 reads CASHRGLGTGELFF. CDR3 bases: TGTGCCTCGCACAGGGGGCTGGGCACCGGGGAGCTGTTTTTT.